This T cell receptor beta chain was identified during a study of long-term antiretroviral therapy in people with HIV. Runs used v3.0 of the immunoSEQ assay and were done at survey level. The method was immunoSEQ multiplex PCR; TCRdb's version includes in-frame clones alone and lacks a portion of them. This sample has tens of thousands of clones, with around 90% found just once. Losses at the gene ends were 4 bases for V and 3 bases for J; bases not matched to a gene: 9. Germline V gives CDR1 MDHEN, CDR2 SYDVKM. The CDR3 contains 16 residues. This chain uses TRBV28 with TRBJ2-5; TRBD1 aligns across 9 bases. This receptor was identified in a woman between 18 and 29 years old with HIV. The material sequenced was unsorted PBMCs, taken 1.8 years after starting antiretroviral therapy. The DNA of the CDR3 is TGTGCCAGCAGTTCCGAGGGGACAGGGATTAAAGAGACCCAGTACTTC. Translated: CASSSEGTGIKETQYF.